One and the same sample provided the 23 T cell receptor beta chains below, sequenced in a study of CD8+ T cells in alopecia areata. Once RNA had been extracted, it was reverse transcribed into cDNA to act as the sequencing template. Libraries were prepared by immunoSEQ multiplex PCR; TCRdb keeps only in-frame clonotypes and omits some of them. The repertoire includes about 190,000 clones, 64% of them detected once, and 4% to 5% sits in the top ten. The treatment denotes: oral pan-JAK inhibitor, 5-10 mg twice daily. Here the sequenced sample was CD4+ T cells sorted from blood, taken at week 4, from a patient treated with tofacitinib. Every receptor here comes from a human donor with alopecia areata.

The gene calls are TRBV7-9 and TRBJ2-4; 8 bases map to TRBD1. The junction had 5 bases not matched to a gene; V was cut back by 4 bases and J by 6 bases. From germline, CDR1 is SEHNR and CDR2 FQNEAQ (reference sequence). The CDR3 has 14 amino acids. DNA of the CDR3: TGTGCCAGCAGCTACGAGGGGACAGGAAACATTCAGTACTTC. Its translation: CASSYEGTGNIQYF.

The chain links TRBV5-1 to TRBJ1-6; D is uncertain. The CDR3 loop spans 14 amino acids. In germline, CDR1 is SGHRS, CDR2 YFSETQ. V lost 5 bases and J lost 6, with 12 bases in between. The CDR3 loop reads CASRGEAINSPLHF. DNA for the CDR3: TGCGCCAGCAGAGGAGAGGCGATTAATTCACCCCTCCACTTT. The full variable domain, completed using reference TRBV5-1 and TRBJ1-6, is KAGVTQTPRYLIKTRGQQVTLSCSPISGHRSVSWYQQTPGQGLQFLFEYFSETQRNKGNFPGRFSGRQFSNSRSEMNVSTLELGDSALYLCASRGEAINSPLHFGNGTRLTVT.

This chain uses TRBV4-3 with TRBJ1-1; a weak D match, TRBD1 (5 bases). The CDR3 is 13 residues long. Germline CDR1 reads LGHNA; CDR2 reads YSLEER. Trimming took off 3 bases at V and 4 bases at J, with 9 bases between the two ends. CDR3: CASSHAGSTEAFF. For the CDR3, the DNA is TGCGCCAGCAGCCATGCAGGGAGCACTGAAGCTTTCTTT.

The chain employs TRBV29-1 and TRBJ2-3, with D perhaps matching TRBD2 (5 bases). Trimming removed 5 bases at V and 1 base at J, with 16 bases between. Germline CDR1 and CDR2: SQVTM and ANQGSEA. This CDR3 is built from 15 residues. CDR3 region: CSVRNSWGGTDTQYF. The CDR3 region has the DNA TGCAGCGTTCGTAATTCATGGGGAGGCACAGATACGCAGTATTTT.

This clone was counted between two and nine times. The rearrangement joins TRBV14 to TRBJ1-2, with D uncertain. This CDR3 region has 13 residues. CDR1 is SGHDN, CDR2 FVKESK, per germline. Deletions cut 4 bases from V and 5 bases from J, with 11 bases between. As DNA, the CDR3 is TGTGCCAGCAGCCCGCCGGGCCGGTATGGCTACACCTTC. The encoded protein is CASSPPGRYGYTF.

This sequence joins TRBV6-5 and TRBJ2-7; D is possibly TRBD1 (6 bases). The CDR3 is 13 residues long. Trimming cost V 2 bases and J 7 bases, with 12 bases left between them. CDR1 is MNHEY and CDR2 is SVGAGI in the germline V gene. In nucleotides, the CDR3 is TGTGCCAGCAGTTACCAGGGGTCGAAGGAGCAGTACTTC. This codes for CASSYQGSKEQYF.

In DNA, the CDR3 is TGTGCCAGCAGTGAAGGGGCAGCTAGCACAGATACGCAGTATTTT. It encodes CASSEGAASTDTQYF. The rearrangement links TRBV25-1 to TRBJ2-3; tentative D call: TRBD1 (5 bases). There are 15 residues in the CDR3. Germline CDR1 is MGHDK and CDR2 is SYGVNS. V lost 2 bases, J lost 0 bases, and 9 bases lay in between. Looking up the rest from reference TRBV25-1 and TRBJ2-3 gives the full variable domain: EADIYQTPRYLVIGTGKKITLECSQTMGHDKMYWYQQDPGMELHLIHYSYGVNSTEKGDLSSESTVSRIRTEHFPLTLESARPSHTSQYLCASSEGAASTDTQYFGPGTRLTVL.

The rearrangement links TRBV6-5 to TRBJ1-2; possibly TRBD1 for D (5 bases). Trimming removed 0 bases from V and 8 bases from J, with 13 bases in between. Germline CDR1 MNHEY, CDR2 SVGAGI. The CDR3 covers 14 residues. The CDR3 sequence is CASSYSDRSRGYTF. The CDR3, as DNA: TGTGCCAGCAGTTACTCCGACAGAAGCAGGGGCTACACCTTC.

This chain joins TRBV9 and TRBJ2-3, with a tentative D call TRBD1 (5 bases). Germline V gene data show CDR1 as SGDLS and CDR2 as YYNGEE. The CDR3 has 13 amino acids. Trimming removed 4 bases from V and 4 bases from J, with 10 bases in between. The CDR3 protein is CASSLDSPDTQYF. The CDR3, as DNA: TGTGCCAGCAGCCTCGACAGCCCAGATACGCAGTATTTT.

This clone has a single count. This sequence joins TRBV5-8 and TRBJ2-5; maybe TRBD1 (5 bases). Germline V lookup: CDR1 SGHTS, CDR2 YDEGEE. This CDR3 has 15 amino acids. The V end was cut by 0 bases, the J end by 0 bases, with 9 bases between. The CDR3 bases are TGTGCCAGCAGCTTGGGGGGCGGCAACCAAGAGACCCAGTACTTC. Its translation: CASSLGGGNQETQYF.

This clone was seen a few times. The genes are TRBV11-2 and TRBJ2-3, with TRBD2 as a possible D gene (6 bases). This CDR3 spans 13 amino acids. Germline V gives CDR1 SGHAT, CDR2 FQNNGV. Trimming stripped 6 bases from V and 2 bases from J, with 9 bases between. CDR3: CASRPGDTDTQYF. DNA for the CDR3: TGTGCCAGCAGGCCGGGGGACACAGATACGCAGTATTTT.

The chain combines TRBV9 with TRBJ1-2; D perhaps matches TRBD1 (6 bases). Between the trimmed V and J ends, which lost 4 bases and 2 bases, there was a span of 15 bases. The CDR3 covers 15 residues. Germline V lookup: CDR1 SGDLS, CDR2 YYNGEE. In DNA form, the CDR3 reads TGTGCCAGCAGCCCACATTCAGGGGTGAACTATGGCTACACCTTC. Residues: CASSPHSGVNYGYTF.

The chain has TRBV14 and TRBJ2-3; 13 positions match TRBD2. J gave up 2 bases and V 4 bases, and 3 bases lay outside the gene matches. The CDR3 has 16 residues. Per the germline V gene, CDR1 is SGHDN and CDR2 is FVKESK. The CDR3 DNA sequence: TGTGCCAGCAGCCCTGGGACTAGCGGGGACACAGATACGCAGTATTTT. Protein: CASSPGTSGDTDTQYF.

The chain joins TRBV5-1 to TRBJ2-7; the D call may be TRBD1 or TRBD2 (5 bases each). Germline assignment: CDR1 SGHRS and CDR2 YFSETQ. Trimming shortened V by 0 bases and J by 0 bases, and 7 bases separated the two germline ends. This CDR3 comprises 14 residues. CDR3 DNA sequence: TGCGCCAGCAGCTTGGGGGGGTCCTCCTACGAGCAGTACTTC. It is translated as CASSLGGSSYEQYF.

The J gene is TRBJ2-7, the V gene TRBV7-9, with D unclear. With 4 bases removed from V and 0 bases from J, the gap between germline ends came to 7 bases. The CDR3 covers 13 residues. CDR1 SEHNR and CDR2 FQNEAQ come from the germline V gene (reference sequence). This CDR3 reads CASSSHLSYEQYF. The CDR3 DNA follows: TGTGCCAGCAGCTCTCACCTCTCCTACGAGCAGTACTTC.

This chain links TRBV27 with TRBJ1-2, with D unresolved. The germline V and J ends were trimmed by 5 bases and 4 bases, with 14 bases remaining between them. CDR3 size: 14 residues. From germline, CDR1 is MNHEY and CDR2 SMNVEV (reference sequence). The CDR3 nucleotides read TGTGCCAGCAGTCCCTGGAGAGATAGCTATGGCTACACCTTC. Residues: CASSPWRDSYGYTF.

The CDR3, as DNA: TGCGCCAGCAGTCCGCTATCTAATGAGCAGTTCTTC. Amino acids: CASSPLSNEQFF. The chain carries TRBV5-1 and TRBJ2-1; D not certain. The CDR3 extends over 12 amino acids. V lost 5 bases and J lost 7, with 10 bases in between. Germline V gene sequence: CDR1 SGHRS, CDR2 YFSETQ.

The chain joins TRBV7-9 to TRBJ2-3; possibly TRBD2 for D (6 bases). CDR1 is SEHNR, CDR2 FQNEAQ, per germline (reference sequence). V lost 1 base and J lost 6, with 8 bases in between. The CDR3 totals 13 residues. Here the CDR3 reads CASSLVGRDTQYF. CDR3 bases: TGTGCCAGCAGCTTAGTAGGGAGGGATACGCAGTATTTT.

The gene calls are TRBV7-2 and TRBJ2-7, with 7 bases aligning to TRBD2. From germline, CDR1 is SGHTA and CDR2 FQGNSA. V lost 5 bases to trimming and J lost 2 bases; unmatched junction nucleotides: 6. The CDR3 totals 14 residues. CDR3 region: CASSVSGTTYEQYF. DNA for the CDR3: TGTGCCAGCAGCGTTTCCGGGACTACCTACGAGCAGTACTTC.

The V gene is TRBV2, the J gene TRBJ2-1; D call uncertain. The CDR3 is made up of 14 amino acids. V was clipped by 4 bases and J by 9 bases, with 16 bases between them. Germline V lookup: CDR1 SNHLY, CDR2 FYNNEI. The CDR3 DNA follows: TGTGCCAGCAGTGTTGAAGGAGAGTCCCTTGAGCAGTTCTTC. This sequence encodes CASSVEGESLEQFF. The full variable domain, its missing parts supplied by reference TRBV2 and TRBJ2-1, is EPEVTQTPSHQVTQMGQEVILRCVPISNHLYFYWYRQILGQKVEFLVSFYNNEISEKSEIFDDQFSVERPDGSNFTLKIRSTKLEDSAMYFCASSVEGESLEQFFGPGTRLTVL.

This clone was counted a single time. This chain's CDR3 is CAWSVKAAATNEKLFF. CDR3 DNA sequence: TGTGCCTGGAGTGTAAAGGCAGCCGCAACTAATGAAAAACTGTTTTTT. The chain joins TRBV30 to TRBJ1-4; no firm D call. Germline CDR1 GTSNPN, CDR2 SVGIG (reference sequence). V lost 0 bases and J 0 bases, leaving 11 bases between the germline ends. CDR3 length equals 16 residues.

The genes are TRBV5-4 and TRBJ2-5; D is undetermined. The CDR3 runs 13 residues. CDR1 is SGHNT and CDR2 is YYREEE in the germline V gene (reference sequence). V lost 0 bases to trimming and J lost 3 bases, with 6 bases between them. CDR3 region: CASSLEREETQYF. The CDR3 DNA reads as TGTGCCAGCAGCTTGGAGAGAGAAGAGACCCAGTACTTC.

As DNA, the CDR3 is TGTGCCAGCAGGACAAGTGGCTACACCTTC. Protein sequence: CASRTSGYTF. The J gene is TRBJ1-2, the V gene TRBV2, with D unresolved. Looked up from germline, CDR1 is SNHLY and CDR2 is FYNNEI. There are 10 residues in the CDR3. V gave up 6 bases and J gave up 7 bases, with 6 bases separating them.